Presented here are 18 T cell receptor beta chains from one specimen sequenced in a study of blood T cell repertoires in COVID-19 (dated by TCRdb to the early 2020s). Library method: the immunoSEQ multiplex PCR assay. The clones in this table, taken by TCRdb from immuneACCESS, are in-frame only. Not every clone is retained; where verified, under half of the shortfall comes from an unresolved V gene, and the cause of the rest is unknown. Counted in this sample were 110,000 to 150,000 clones; roughly 84% of them appeared once. The ten largest clones take up approximately 40% of the sample. Material: peripheral blood. Receptors originate from a human donor in a cohort sampled during active COVID-19.

The CDR3 is CASSRGTGVNTGELFF. In DNA form, the CDR3 reads TGCGCCAGCAGCAGAGGGACAGGGGTAAACACCGGGGAGCTGTTTTTT. The V call is TRBV4-3, the J call TRBJ2-2, with 10 bases matching TRBD1. After removal of 5 bases from V and 2 bases from J, the junction contained 5 bases not matched to a gene. Germline V lookup: CDR1 LGHNA, CDR2 YSLEER. This CDR3 is built from 16 residues.

This clone has just a few counts. The CDR3 loop reads CASSKEGTGEYEQYV. The CDR3 bases are TGTGCCAGCAGCAAAGAGGGGACAGGGGAGTACGAGCAGTACGTC. V usage is TRBV21-1 and J usage is TRBJ2-7; the table calls TRBD1, which could not be checked here. TRBV21-1 is a recognized pseudogene. The CDR3 totals 15 residues.

CDR3 nucleotide sequence: TGTGCCAGCAGCTTAGAACAGGGCGTTGGCTCACCCCTCCACTTT. Its protein product is CASSLEQGVGSPLHF. This chain links TRBV7-9 with TRBJ1-6, with D possibly matching TRBD1 (6 bases). CDR1 is SEHNR and CDR2 is FQNEAQ in the germline V gene (reference sequence). V dropped 1 base and J dropped 10 bases, with 14 bases sitting between them. The CDR3 has 15 amino acids.

The V gene is TRBV12-3 or TRBV12-4, the J gene TRBJ1-3; D ambiguous. Deletions cut 7 bases from V and 12 bases from J, with 19 bases between. The CDR3 sequence is 13 residues long. CDR3 in amino acids: CASKHPYGLHIYF. For the CDR3, the DNA is TGTGCCAGCAAACACCCCTATGGACTCCACATATATTTT.

The J gene is TRBJ2-3, the V gene TRBV3-1 (or the pseudogene TRBV3-2); the D gene is possibly TRBD1 (6 bases). This CDR3 spans 16 amino acids. In germline, CDR1 is LGHDT, CDR2 YNNKEL (reference sequence). V lost 1 base and J 5 bases, leaving 16 bases between the germline ends. The DNA for the CDR3 is TGTGCCAGCAGCCAAGGGGCGTCAGGGGCAGGAGATACGCAGTATTTT. This gives the protein CASSQGASGAGDTQYF.

J is TRBJ1-1 and V is TRBV5-4; 7 bases agree with TRBD1. Germline loops: CDR1 SGHNT, CDR2 YYREEE (reference sequence). The ends lost 4 bases at V and 10 bases at J; junction bases unmatched: 10. CDR3 length: 13 amino acids. The CDR3 here is CASSIGTAVGAFF. The CDR3 DNA reads TGTGCCAGCAGCATTGGGACAGCCGTGGGAGCTTTCTTT.

This chain connects TRBV7-2 to TRBJ1-1; D uncertain. The CDR3 runs to 13 residues. Per germline, CDR1 SGHTA and CDR2 FQGNSA. V lost 2 bases, J lost 4 bases, and 8 bases lay in between. The CDR3 reads CASSLQAGTEAFF. Here the CDR3 DNA reads TGTGCCAGCAGCTTACAGGCGGGCACTGAAGCTTTCTTT.

CDR3 region: CASSLDRVGAFF. The CDR3 nucleotides are TGTGCCAGCAGCTTAGACAGGGTCGGTGCTTTCTTT. The chain uses TRBV7-8 and TRBJ1-1; D is possibly TRBD1 (6 bases). The CDR3 is 12 residues long. The V and J ends lost 1 base and 11 bases respectively, with 11 bases between them. From germline, CDR1 is SGHVS and CDR2 FQNEAQ. The full variable domain, in which reference TRBV7-8 and TRBJ1-1 provide the parts outside the CDR3, is GAGVSQSPRYKVAKRGQDVALRCDPISGHVSLFWYQQALGQGPEFLTYFQNEAQLDKSGLPSDRFFAERPEGSVSTLKIQRTQQEDSAVYLCASSLDRVGAFFGQGTRLTVV.

The J gene is TRBJ2-7, the V gene TRBV7-9; tentatively, D is TRBD2 (6 bases). Looked up from germline, CDR1 is SEHNR and CDR2 is FQNEAQ (reference sequence). The CDR3 is 14 residues long. With 5 bases removed from V and 7 bases from J, the gap between germline ends came to 18 bases. CDR3 in amino acids: CASSLNGGTWEQYF. DNA of the CDR3: TGTGCCAGCAGCCTTAATGGGGGGACCTGGGAGCAGTACTTC.

The rearrangement links TRBV6-5 to TRBJ1-1; 9 bases match TRBD1. CDR3 length: 14 amino acids. Germline V gene data show CDR1 as MNHEY and CDR2 as SVGAGI. Trimming removed 6 bases from V and 1 base from J; junction bases left unmatched: 3. In DNA, the CDR3 is TGTGCCAGCAGCCGGGACAGGGAGAACACTGAAGCTTTCTTT. This translates into CASSRDRENTEAFF.

The chain recombines TRBV9 with TRBJ2-3; D may be TRBD2 (6 bases). Per germline, CDR1 SGDLS and CDR2 YYNGEE. V was clipped by 4 bases and J by 3 bases, with 12 bases between them. The CDR3 runs 14 residues. The CDR3 is CASSLQLATDTQYF. The CDR3 nucleotides are TGTGCCAGCAGCCTCCAACTAGCAACAGATACGCAGTATTTT. Drawing the rest from reference TRBV9 and TRBJ2-3, the complete variable domain is DSGVTQTPKHLITATGQRVTLRCSPRSGDLSVYWYQQSLDQGLQFLIQYYNGEERAKGNILERFSAQQFPDLHSELNLSSLELGDSALYFCASSLQLATDTQYFGPGTRLTVL.

The chain has TRBV29-1 and TRBJ2-1; D may be TRBD1 (6 bases). V gave up 5 bases and J gave up 14 bases, with 16 bases separating them. Per the germline V gene, CDR1 is SQVTM and CDR2 is ANQGSEA. The CDR3 totals 11 residues. The CDR3 spells CSVSSRTEEFF. CDR3 nucleotide sequence: TGCAGCGTTTCATCTCGGACAGAGGAGTTCTTC.

The V gene is TRBV10-1, the J gene TRBJ1-5; D is unresolved. The germline V gene has CDR1 WNHNN and CDR2 SYGVQD (reference sequence). The CDR3 runs 15 residues. Between the trimmed V and J ends, which lost 5 bases and 1 base, there was a span of 12 bases. The CDR3 region has the DNA TGCGCCAGCAGTTCGACAAATTGGAGCAATCAGCCCCAGCATTTT. This codes for CASSSTNWSNQPQHF.

This clone was recorded only once. The J gene is TRBJ2-3, the V gene TRBV10-2; TRBD2 matches at 14 bases. V was clipped by 6 bases and J by 6 bases; unmatched bases: 8. CDR1 and CDR2 (germline): WSHSY, SAAADI. This CDR3 comprises 16 residues. The CDR3 loop reads CASRRLAGGPVDTQYF. Written as DNA, the CDR3 is TGCGCCAGCAGGAGACTAGCGGGGGGGCCCGTCGATACGCAGTATTTT.

This sequence joins TRBV5-1 and TRBJ1-4, with D uncertain. Looked up from germline, CDR1 is SGHRS and CDR2 is YFSETQ. V was clipped by 2 bases and J by 8 bases, with 10 bases between them. The CDR3 sequence is 13 residues long. CDR3 in DNA: TGCGCCAGCAGCTTTGGCAGCGAAGAAAAACTGTTTTTT. Its protein is CASSFGSEEKLFF.

J is TRBJ2-7 and V is TRBV5-6, with D perhaps matching TRBD1 (5 bases). V was shortened by 2 bases and J by 6 bases, with 9 bases between the two germline ends. CDR1 is SGHDT, CDR2 YYEEEE, per germline. This CDR3 spans 12 amino acids. CDR3 residues: CASSLGETEQYV. CDR3 nucleotide sequence: TGTGCCAGCAGCTTAGGGGAAACCGAGCAGTACGTC.

This clone was picked up one time. The rearrangement links TRBV29-1 to TRBJ1-1; 8 bases match TRBD1. V gave up 5 bases and J gave up 5 bases; unmatched junction bases: 7. This CDR3 region has 13 residues. Germline loops: CDR1 SQVTM, CDR2 ANQGSEA. The CDR3 region has the DNA TGCAGCGTTACAACAGGGGGGAGAACTGAAGCTTTCTTT. It yields the protein CSVTTGGRTEAFF.

The gene calls are TRBV30 and TRBJ2-5; TRBD1 matches 7 bases. The CDR3 is 14 amino acids. Germline CDR1 reads GTSNPN; CDR2 reads SVGIG (reference sequence). Losses at the gene ends were 2 bases for V and 7 bases for J; bases not matched to a gene: 10. CDR3 nucleotides: TGTGCCTGGAGTACAGGGGTCAGCCGGGGGACCCAGTACTTC. Protein sequence: CAWSTGVSRGTQYF.